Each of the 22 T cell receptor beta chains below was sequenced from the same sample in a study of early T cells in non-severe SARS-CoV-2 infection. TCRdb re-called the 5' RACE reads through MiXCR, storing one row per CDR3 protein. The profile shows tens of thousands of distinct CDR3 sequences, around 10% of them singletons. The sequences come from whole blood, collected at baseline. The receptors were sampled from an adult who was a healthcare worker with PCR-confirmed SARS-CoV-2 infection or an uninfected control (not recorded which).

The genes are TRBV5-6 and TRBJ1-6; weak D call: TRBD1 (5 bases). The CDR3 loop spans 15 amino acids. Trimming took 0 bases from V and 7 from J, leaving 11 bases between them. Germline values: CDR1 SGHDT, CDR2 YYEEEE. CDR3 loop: CASSLGAGRNSPLHF. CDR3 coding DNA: TGTGCCAGCAGCTTGGGGGCAGGGAGGAATTCACCCCTCCACTTT.

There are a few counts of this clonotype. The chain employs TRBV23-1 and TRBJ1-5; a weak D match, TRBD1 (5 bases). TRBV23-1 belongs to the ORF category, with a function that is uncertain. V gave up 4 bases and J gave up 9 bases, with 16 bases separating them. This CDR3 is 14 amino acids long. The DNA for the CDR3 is TGCGCCAGCAGTCCCCATTTGAGGGGCAGGCCCCAGCATTTT. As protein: CASSPHLRGRPQHF.

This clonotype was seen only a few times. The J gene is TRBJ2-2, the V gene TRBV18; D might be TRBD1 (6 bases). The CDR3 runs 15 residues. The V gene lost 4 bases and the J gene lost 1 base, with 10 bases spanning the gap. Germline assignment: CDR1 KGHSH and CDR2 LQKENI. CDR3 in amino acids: CASSQDRQNTGELFF. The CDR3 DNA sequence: TGTGCCAGCTCACAAGACAGGCAGAACACCGGGGAGCTGTTTTTT. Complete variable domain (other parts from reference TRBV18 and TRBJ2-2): NAGVMQNPRHLVRRRGQEARLRCSPMKGHSHVYWYRQLPEEGLKFMVYLQKENIIDESGMPKERFSAEFPKEGPSILRIQQVVRGDSAAYFCASSQDRQNTGELFFGEGSRLTVL.

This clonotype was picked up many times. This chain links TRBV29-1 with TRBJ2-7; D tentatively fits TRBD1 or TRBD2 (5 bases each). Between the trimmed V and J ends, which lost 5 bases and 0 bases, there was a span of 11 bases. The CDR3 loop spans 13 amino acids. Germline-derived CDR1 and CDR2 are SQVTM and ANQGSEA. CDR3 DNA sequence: TGCAGCGTTAGGGGACGGTTCTCCTACGAGCAGTACTTC. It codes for CSVRGRFSYEQYF.

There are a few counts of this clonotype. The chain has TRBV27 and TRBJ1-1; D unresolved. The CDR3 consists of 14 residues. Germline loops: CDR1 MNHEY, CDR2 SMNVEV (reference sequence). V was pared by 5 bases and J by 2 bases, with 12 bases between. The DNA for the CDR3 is TGTGCCAGCAGTACTCCTCAACTAAACACTGAAGCTTTCTTT. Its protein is CASSTPQLNTEAFF.

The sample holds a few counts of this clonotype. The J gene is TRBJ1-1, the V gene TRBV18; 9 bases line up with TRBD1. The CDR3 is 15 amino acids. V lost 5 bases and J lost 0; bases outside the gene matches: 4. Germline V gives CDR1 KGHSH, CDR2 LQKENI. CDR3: CASSGNRGLNTEAFF. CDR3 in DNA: TGTGCCAGCTCAGGCAACAGGGGGCTGAACACTGAAGCTTTCTTT. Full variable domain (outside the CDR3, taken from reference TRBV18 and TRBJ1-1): NAGVMQNPRHLVRRRGQEARLRCSPMKGHSHVYWYRQLPEEGLKFMVYLQKENIIDESGMPKERFSAEFPKEGPSILRIQQVVRGDSAAYFCASSGNRGLNTEAFFGQGTRLTVV.

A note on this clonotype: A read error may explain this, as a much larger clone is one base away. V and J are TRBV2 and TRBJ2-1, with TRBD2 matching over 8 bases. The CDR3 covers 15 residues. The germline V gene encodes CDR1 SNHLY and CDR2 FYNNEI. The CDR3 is CASTEREPSYNEEFF. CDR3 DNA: TGTGCCAGCACAGAGCGGGAGCCGTCCTACAATGAGGAGTTCTTC.

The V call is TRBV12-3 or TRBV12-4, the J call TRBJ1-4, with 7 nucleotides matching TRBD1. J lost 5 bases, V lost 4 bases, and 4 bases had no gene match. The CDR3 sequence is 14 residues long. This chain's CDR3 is CASSSGTDNEKLFF. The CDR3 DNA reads TGTGCCAGCAGTTCCGGGACAGACAATGAAAAACTGTTTTTT.

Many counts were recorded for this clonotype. The chain's CDR3 is CSARDEGGNQETQYF. The CDR3, as DNA: TGCAGTGCTAGAGACGAGGGAGGGAACCAAGAGACCCAGTACTTC. The chain recombines TRBV20-1 with TRBJ2-5; 7 positions match TRBD2. The CDR3 has 15 amino acids. After removal of 0 bases from V and 0 bases from J, the junction contained 4 bases not matched to a gene. Per the germline V gene, CDR1 is DFQATT and CDR2 is SNEGSKA (reference sequence).

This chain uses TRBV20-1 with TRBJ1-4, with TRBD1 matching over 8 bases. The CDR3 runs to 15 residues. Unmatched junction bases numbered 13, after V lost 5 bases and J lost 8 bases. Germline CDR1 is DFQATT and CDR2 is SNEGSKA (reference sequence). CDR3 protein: CSALNPGGAWEKLFF. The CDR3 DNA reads TGCAGTGCTTTAAACCCAGGGGGCGCATGGGAAAAACTGTTTTTT.

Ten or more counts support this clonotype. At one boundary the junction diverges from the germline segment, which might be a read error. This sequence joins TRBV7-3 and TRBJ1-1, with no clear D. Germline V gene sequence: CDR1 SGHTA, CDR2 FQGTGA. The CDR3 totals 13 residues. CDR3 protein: CASRLRGATEAFF. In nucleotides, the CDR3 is TGTGCCAGCAGATTAAGAGGAGCTACTGAAGCTTTCTTT.

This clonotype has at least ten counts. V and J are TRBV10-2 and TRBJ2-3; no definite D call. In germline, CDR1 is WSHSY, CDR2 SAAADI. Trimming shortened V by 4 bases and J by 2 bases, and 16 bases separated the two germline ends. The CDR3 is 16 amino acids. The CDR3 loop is CASSARIGEHTDTQYF. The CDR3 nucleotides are TGCGCCAGCAGTGCTAGGATTGGGGAACACACAGATACGCAGTATTTT.

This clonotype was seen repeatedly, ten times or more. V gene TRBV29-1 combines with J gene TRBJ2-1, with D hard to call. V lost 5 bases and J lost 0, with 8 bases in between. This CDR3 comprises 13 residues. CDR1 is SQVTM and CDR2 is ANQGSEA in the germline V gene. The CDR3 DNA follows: TGCAGCGTTCTAGGGCTCTCCTACAATGAGCAGTTCTTC. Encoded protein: CSVLGLSYNEQFF.

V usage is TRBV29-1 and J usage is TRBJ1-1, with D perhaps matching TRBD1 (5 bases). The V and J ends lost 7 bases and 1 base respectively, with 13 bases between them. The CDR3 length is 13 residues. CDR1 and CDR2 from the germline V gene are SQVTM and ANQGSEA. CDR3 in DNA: TGCAGCGCAGACAGTACACAGAACACTGAAGCTTTCTTT. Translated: CSADSTQNTEAFF.

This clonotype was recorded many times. The DNA for the CDR3 is TGTGCCAGCAGCCTCGATGACCGGAGCCCATACGGCGAGCAGTACTTC. Translation gives CASSLDDRSPYGEQYF. The chain employs TRBV3-1 and TRBJ2-7; D not certain. This CDR3 spans 16 amino acids. Trimming cost V 4 bases and J 6 bases, with 22 bases left between them. Germline V lookup: CDR1 LGHDT, CDR2 YNNKEL (reference sequence).

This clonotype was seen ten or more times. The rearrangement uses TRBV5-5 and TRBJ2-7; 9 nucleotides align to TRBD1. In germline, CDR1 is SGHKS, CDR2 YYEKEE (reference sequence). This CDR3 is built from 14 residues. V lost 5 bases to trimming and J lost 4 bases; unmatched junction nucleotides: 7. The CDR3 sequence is CASRQGQGPYEQYF. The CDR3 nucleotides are TGTGCCAGCAGACAAGGACAGGGGCCTTACGAGCAGTACTTC.

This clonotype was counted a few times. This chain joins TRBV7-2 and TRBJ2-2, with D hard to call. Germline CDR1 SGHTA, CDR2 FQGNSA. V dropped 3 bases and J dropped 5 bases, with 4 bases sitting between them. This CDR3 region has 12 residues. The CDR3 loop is CASSFRTGELFF. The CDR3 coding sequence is TGTGCCAGCAGCTTTCGTACCGGGGAGCTGTTTTTT.

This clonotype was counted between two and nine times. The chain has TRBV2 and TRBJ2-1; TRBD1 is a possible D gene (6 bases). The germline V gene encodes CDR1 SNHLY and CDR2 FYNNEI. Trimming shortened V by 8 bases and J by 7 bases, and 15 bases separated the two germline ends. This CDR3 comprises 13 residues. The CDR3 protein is CASGPWTENEQFF. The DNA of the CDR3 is TGTGCCAGCGGGCCGTGGACAGAGAATGAGCAGTTCTTC.

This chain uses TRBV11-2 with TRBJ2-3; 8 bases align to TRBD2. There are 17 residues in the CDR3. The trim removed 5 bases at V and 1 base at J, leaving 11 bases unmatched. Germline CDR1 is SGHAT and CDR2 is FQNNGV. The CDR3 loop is CASSISQGAGGTDTQYF. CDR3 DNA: TGTGCCAGCAGCATTTCACAGGGAGCGGGGGGCACAGATACGCAGTATTTT.

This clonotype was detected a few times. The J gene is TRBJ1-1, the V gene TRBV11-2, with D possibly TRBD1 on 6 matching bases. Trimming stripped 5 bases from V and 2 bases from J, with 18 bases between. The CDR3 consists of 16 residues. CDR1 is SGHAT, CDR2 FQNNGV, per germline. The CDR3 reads CASSLNRNRVNTEAFF. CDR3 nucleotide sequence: TGTGCCAGCAGCCTCAACAGAAACAGGGTCAACACTGAAGCTTTCTTT.

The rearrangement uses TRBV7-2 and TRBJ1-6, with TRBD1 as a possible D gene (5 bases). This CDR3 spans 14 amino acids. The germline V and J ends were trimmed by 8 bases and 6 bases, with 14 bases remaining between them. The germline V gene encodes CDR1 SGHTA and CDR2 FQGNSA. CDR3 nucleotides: TGTGCCAGCGCACTGCTCGGGGGTAATTCACCCCTCCACTTT. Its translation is CASALLGGNSPLHF.

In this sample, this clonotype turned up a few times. CDR3 DNA: TGTGCCACCAGTGGGGCTAGCGTGGGCAATGAGCAGTTCTTC. Encoded protein: CATSGASVGNEQFF. The gene calls are TRBV24-1 and TRBJ2-1; possibly TRBD2 for D (6 bases). Trimming pared 5 bases from V and 6 bases from J, leaving 13 bases between. The CDR3 sequence is 14 residues long. Germline-derived CDR1 and CDR2 are KGHDR and SFDVKD.